A single sample gave rise to the 9 T cell receptor beta chains below, sequenced in a study of identifying expanded T cells in peripheral blood. Only in-frame clones appear in the TCRdb table, and some are missing; sequencing was by immunoSEQ multiplex PCR. Seen here are more than 85,000 clones, 70% to 90% observed once, and the top ten hold 13% to 15%. Sequenced: blood. The receptors were sampled from a person aged 18 to 75 in good health.

V and J are TRBV2 and TRBJ2-3; no firm D call. The germline V gene encodes CDR1 SNHLY and CDR2 FYNNEI. Trimming took 4 bases from V and 6 from J, leaving 5 bases between them. The CDR3 length is 11 residues. The CDR3 DNA reads as TGTGCCAGCAGTGGACGGGATACGCAGTATTTT. This encodes CASSGRDTQYF.

The chain employs TRBV6-5 and TRBJ1-5; D remains unclear. Between the trimmed V and J ends, which lost 11 bases and 0 bases, there was a span of 14 bases. The CDR3 spans 14 residues. Germline V gives CDR1 MNHEY, CDR2 SVGAGI. In nucleotides, the CDR3 is TGTGCCGTCGGACGGCAATATAGCAATCAGCCCCAGCATTTT. It encodes CAVGRQYSNQPQHF.

CDR3 protein: CASSPSGWPVEQYF. The DNA for the CDR3 is TGTGCCAGTAGTCCAAGCGGGTGGCCTGTAGAGCAGTACTTC. The rearrangement uses TRBV19 and TRBJ2-7; D is perhaps TRBD2 (6 bases). Germline CDR1 reads LNHDA; CDR2 reads SQIVND (reference sequence). V was cut by 5 bases and J by 7 bases, with 18 bases left in between. CDR3 length: 14 residues.

The rearrangement joins TRBV4-3 to TRBJ2-7; weak D call: TRBD1 (5 bases). Trimming took 0 bases from V and 3 from J, leaving 12 bases between them. The germline V gene has CDR1 LGHNA and CDR2 YSLEER. This CDR3 region has 15 residues. This chain's CDR3 is CASSQEWGTRYEQYF. The CDR3 DNA follows: TGCGCCAGCAGCCAAGAATGGGGCACGCGCTACGAGCAGTACTTC.

This clone has only one observation. The chain combines TRBV7-6 with TRBJ2-1; possibly TRBD1 or TRBD2 for D (5 bases each). Trimming removed 1 base at V and 4 bases at J, with 8 bases between. Germline V lookup: CDR1 SGHVS, CDR2 FNYEAQ. The CDR3 is 14 amino acids. CDR3 in DNA: TGTGCCAGCAGCTTAGGAGGGGTTTACAATGAGCAGTTCTTC. Translated: CASSLGGVYNEQFF.

The chain is built from TRBV4-2 and TRBJ1-2; 7 bases line up with TRBD1. V gave up 1 base and J gave up 0 bases; unmatched junction bases: 20. The CDR3 length is 21 residues. In germline, CDR1 is LGHNA, CDR2 YNFKEQ. The CDR3 nucleotides are TGTGCCAGCAGCCAAGTCGGGGACAGTCGACCGGATAGCGAGGCTAACTATGGCTACACCTTC. Translating gives CASSQVGDSRPDSEANYGYTF.

The chain uses TRBV4-3 and TRBJ1-5; possibly TRBD1 for D (5 bases). The CDR3 extends over 16 amino acids. Trimming took 0 bases from V and 4 from J, leaving 13 bases between them. Germline V gene lookup returns CDR1 LGHNA and CDR2 YSLEER. The CDR3 is CASSQDWAGRNQPQHF. CDR3 bases: TGCGCCAGCAGCCAAGATTGGGCAGGGAGGAATCAGCCCCAGCATTTT.

This chain connects TRBV5-1 to TRBJ2-5; 7 bases fit TRBD1. The germline V gene has CDR1 SGHRS and CDR2 YFSETQ. This CDR3 is 14 amino acids long. V dropped 3 bases and J dropped 2; count of bases not matched to a gene: 4. This CDR3 is CASSSPDRQETQYF. DNA for the CDR3: TGCGCCAGCAGCTCCCCGGACAGGCAAGAGACCCAGTACTTC.

CDR3 residues: CASSRNRDRSGNTIYF. The CDR3 coding sequence is TGTGCCAGCAGCCGAAACAGGGACCGCTCTGGAAACACCATATATTTT. The chain couples TRBV7-9 to TRBJ1-3, with TRBD1 as a possible D gene (6 bases). Trimming left V 5 bases short and J 0 bases short, with 14 bases between. Germline CDR1 and CDR2: SEHNR and FQNEAQ (reference sequence). This CDR3 comprises 16 residues.